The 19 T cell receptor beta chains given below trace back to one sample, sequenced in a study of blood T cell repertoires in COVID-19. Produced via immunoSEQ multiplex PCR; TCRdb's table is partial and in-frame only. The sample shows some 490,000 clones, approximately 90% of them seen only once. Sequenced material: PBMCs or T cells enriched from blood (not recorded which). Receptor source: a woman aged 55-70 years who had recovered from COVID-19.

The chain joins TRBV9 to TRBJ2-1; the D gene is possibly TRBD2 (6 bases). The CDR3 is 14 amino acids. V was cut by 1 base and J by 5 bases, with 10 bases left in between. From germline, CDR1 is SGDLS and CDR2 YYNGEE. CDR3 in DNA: TGTGCCAGCAGCGTACGTGGGGGGAACAATGAGCAGTTCTTC. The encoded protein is CASSVRGGNNEQFF.

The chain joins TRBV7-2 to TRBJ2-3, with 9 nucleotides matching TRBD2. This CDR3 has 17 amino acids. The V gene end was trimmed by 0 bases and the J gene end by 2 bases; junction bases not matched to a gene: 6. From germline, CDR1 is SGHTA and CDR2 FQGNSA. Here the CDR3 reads CASSLATGGGATDTQYF. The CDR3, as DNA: TGTGCCAGCAGCTTAGCTACAGGCGGGGGGGCCACAGATACGCAGTATTTT.

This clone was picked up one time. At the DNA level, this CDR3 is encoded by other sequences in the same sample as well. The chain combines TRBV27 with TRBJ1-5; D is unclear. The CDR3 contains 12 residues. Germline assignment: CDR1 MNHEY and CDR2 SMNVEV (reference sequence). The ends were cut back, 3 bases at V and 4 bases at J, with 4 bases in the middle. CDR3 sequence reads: CASSFPNQPQHF. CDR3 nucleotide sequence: TGTGCCAGCAGTTTCCCAAATCAGCCCCAGCATTTT.

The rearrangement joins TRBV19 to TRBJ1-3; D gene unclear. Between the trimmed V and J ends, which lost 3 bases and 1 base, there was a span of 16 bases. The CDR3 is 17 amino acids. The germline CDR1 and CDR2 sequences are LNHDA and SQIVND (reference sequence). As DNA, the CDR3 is TGTGCCAGTAGTATCTTCGGGGTGGTGAGTTCTGGAAACACCATATATTTT. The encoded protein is CASSIFGVVSSGNTIYF.

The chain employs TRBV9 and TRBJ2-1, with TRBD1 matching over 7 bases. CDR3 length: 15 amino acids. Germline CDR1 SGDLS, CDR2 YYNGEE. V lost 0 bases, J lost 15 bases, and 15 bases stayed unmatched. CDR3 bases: TGTGCCAGCAGCGTAGGGGGACAGTCCCCTGGTGCAGGGTTCTTC. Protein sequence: CASSVGGQSPGAGFF. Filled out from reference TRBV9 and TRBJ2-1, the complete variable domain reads DSGVTQTPKHLITATGQRVTLRCSPRSGDLSVYWYQQSLDQGLQFLIQYYNGEERAKGNILERFSAQQFPDLHSELNLSSLELGDSALYFCASSVGGQSPGAGFFGPGTRLTVL.

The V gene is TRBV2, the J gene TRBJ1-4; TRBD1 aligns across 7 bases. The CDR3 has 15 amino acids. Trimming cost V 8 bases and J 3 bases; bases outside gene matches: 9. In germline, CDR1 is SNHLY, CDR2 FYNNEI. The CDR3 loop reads CASRWAGTANEKLFF. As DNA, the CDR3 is TGTGCCAGCCGGTGGGCCGGGACAGCTAATGAAAAACTGTTTTTT.

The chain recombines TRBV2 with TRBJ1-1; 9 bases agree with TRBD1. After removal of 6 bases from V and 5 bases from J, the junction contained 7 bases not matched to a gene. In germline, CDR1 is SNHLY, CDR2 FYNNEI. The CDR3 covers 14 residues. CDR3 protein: CASRGTGLGTEAFF. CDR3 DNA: TGTGCCAGCAGGGGGACAGGGCTCGGAACTGAAGCTTTCTTT.

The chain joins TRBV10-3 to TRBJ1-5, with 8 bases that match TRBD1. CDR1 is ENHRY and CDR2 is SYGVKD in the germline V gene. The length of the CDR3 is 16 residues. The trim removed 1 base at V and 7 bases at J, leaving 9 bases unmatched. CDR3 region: CAISEYSDRVEQPQHF. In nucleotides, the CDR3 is TGTGCCATCAGTGAGTATTCGGACAGGGTCGAGCAGCCCCAGCATTTT.

In nucleotides, the CDR3 is TGTGCCAGCTGCCCGGGCTCTGGAAACACCATATATTTT. Encoded protein: CASCPGSGNTIYF. The rearrangement uses TRBV25-1 and TRBJ1-3; D gene unclear. Germline V gene lookup returns CDR1 MGHDK and CDR2 SYGVNS. Trimming stripped 8 bases from V and 0 bases from J, with 8 bases between. This CDR3 spans 13 amino acids.

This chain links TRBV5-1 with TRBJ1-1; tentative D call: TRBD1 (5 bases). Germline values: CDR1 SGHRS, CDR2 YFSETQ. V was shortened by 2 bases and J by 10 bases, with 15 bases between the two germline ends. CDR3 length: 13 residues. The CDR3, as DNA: TGCGCCAGCAGCTTTCCGGGGGGTGGAGTAGCTTTCTTT. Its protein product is CASSFPGGGVAFF.

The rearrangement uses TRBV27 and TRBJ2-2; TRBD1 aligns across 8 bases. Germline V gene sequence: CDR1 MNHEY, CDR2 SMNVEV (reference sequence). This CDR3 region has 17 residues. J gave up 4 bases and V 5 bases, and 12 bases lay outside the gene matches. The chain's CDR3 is CASSLRPTGVATGELFF. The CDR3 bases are TGTGCCAGCAGTCTCCGACCGACAGGGGTAGCCACCGGGGAGCTGTTTTTT.

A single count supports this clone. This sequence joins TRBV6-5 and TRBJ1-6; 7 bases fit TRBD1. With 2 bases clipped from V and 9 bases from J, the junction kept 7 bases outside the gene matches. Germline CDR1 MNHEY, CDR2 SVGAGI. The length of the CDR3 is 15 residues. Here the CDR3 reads CASSYRAGGGSPLHF. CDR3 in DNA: TGTGCCAGCAGTTACCGGGCAGGGGGAGGTTCACCCCTCCACTTT.

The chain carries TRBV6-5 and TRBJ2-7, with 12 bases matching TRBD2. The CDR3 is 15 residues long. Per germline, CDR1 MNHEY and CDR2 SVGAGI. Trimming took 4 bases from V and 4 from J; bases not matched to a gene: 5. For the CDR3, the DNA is TGTGCCAGCAGTTCCTTGACTAGCGGGGGTTACGAGCAGTACTTC. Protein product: CASSSLTSGGYEQYF.

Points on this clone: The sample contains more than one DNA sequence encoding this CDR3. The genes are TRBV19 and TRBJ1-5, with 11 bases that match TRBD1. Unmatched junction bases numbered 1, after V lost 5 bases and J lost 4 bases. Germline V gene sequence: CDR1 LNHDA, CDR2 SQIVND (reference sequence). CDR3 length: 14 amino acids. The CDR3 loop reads CASSGTGGNQPQHF. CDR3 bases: TGTGCCAGTAGTGGGACAGGGGGAAATCAGCCCCAGCATTTT.

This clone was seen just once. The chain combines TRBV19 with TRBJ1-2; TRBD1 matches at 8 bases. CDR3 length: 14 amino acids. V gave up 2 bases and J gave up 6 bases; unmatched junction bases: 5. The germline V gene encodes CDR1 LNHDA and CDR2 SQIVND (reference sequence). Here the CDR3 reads CASSIQGATNGYTF. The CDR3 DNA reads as TGTGCCAGTAGTATACAGGGGGCAACGAATGGCTACACCTTC.

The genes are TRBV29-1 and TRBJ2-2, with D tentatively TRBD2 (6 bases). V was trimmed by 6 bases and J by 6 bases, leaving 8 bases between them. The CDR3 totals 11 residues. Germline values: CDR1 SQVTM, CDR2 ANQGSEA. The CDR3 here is CSVGSSGELFF. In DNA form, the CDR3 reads TGCAGCGTCGGGAGTTCCGGGGAGCTGTTTTTT.

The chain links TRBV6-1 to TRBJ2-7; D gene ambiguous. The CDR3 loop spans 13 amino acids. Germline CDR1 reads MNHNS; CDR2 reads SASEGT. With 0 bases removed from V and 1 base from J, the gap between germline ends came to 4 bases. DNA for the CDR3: TGTGCCAGCAGTGAAGCCGAGTCCTACGAGCAGTACGTC. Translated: CASSEAESYEQYV.

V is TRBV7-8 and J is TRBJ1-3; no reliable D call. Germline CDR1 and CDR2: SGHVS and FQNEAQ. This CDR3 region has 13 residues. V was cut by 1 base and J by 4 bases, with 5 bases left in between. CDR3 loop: CASSLGVGNTIYF. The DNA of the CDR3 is TGTGCCAGCAGCTTAGGCGTCGGAAACACCATATATTTT.

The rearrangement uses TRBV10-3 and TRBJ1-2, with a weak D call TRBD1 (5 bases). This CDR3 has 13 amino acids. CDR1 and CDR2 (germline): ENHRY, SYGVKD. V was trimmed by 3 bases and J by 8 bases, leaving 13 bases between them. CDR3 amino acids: CAISDSGAKGYTF. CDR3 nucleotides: TGTGCCATCAGTGATTCTGGGGCGAAAGGCTACACCTTC.